These 13 T cell receptor beta chains were all obtained from the same sample, sequenced in a study of T-cell memory formation after mild COVID-19. Each CDR3 protein gets one entry after TCRdb re-called the 5' RACE reads with MiXCR. The data hold roughly 600,000 distinct CDR3 sequences, with more than 15% observed a single time. The sequenced material came from PBMCs or a T cell subset sorted from them (not recorded which). These receptor sequences come from an adult woman who had mild COVID-19 (a few samples of this study predate the infection). Cell type and time point are not known.

The chain links TRBV29-1 to TRBJ1-1; the D is unclear. Trimming left V 4 bases short and J 1 base short, with 7 bases between. CDR3 length: 12 residues. Germline loops: CDR1 SQVTM, CDR2 ANQGSEA. CDR3 residues: CSVGQKNTEAFF. The CDR3 DNA follows: TGCAGCGTTGGCCAGAAGAACACTGAAGCTTTCTTT.

This clonotype turned up a few times. This chain uses TRBV12-3 or TRBV12-4 with TRBJ2-5; 9 positions match TRBD2. The CDR3 has 16 residues. J gave up 2 bases and V 3 bases, and 7 bases lay outside the gene matches. The CDR3 coding sequence is TGTGCCAGCAGTTTCTCTACTAGCGGGTTTCAAGAGACCCAGTACTTC. Protein sequence: CASSFSTSGFQETQYF.

This clonotype was recorded at least ten times. The rearrangement uses TRBV12-3 or TRBV12-4 and TRBJ2-2, with TRBD1 matching 9 bases. Trimming cost V 6 bases and J 4 bases; bases outside gene matches: 3. The CDR3 length is 14 residues. This CDR3 is CASRRQGVTGELFF. The CDR3 DNA reads as TGTGCCAGCAGAAGACAGGGGGTCACCGGGGAGCTGTTTTTT.

The V gene is TRBV9, the J gene TRBJ2-7; 10 nucleotides align to TRBD2. The CDR3 has 15 amino acids. V lost 3 bases, J lost 2 bases, and 5 bases stayed unmatched. Looked up from germline, CDR1 is SGDLS and CDR2 is YYNGEE. The CDR3 coding sequence is TGTGCCAGCAGCGCGACGAGCGGGAGGGCCTACGAGCAGTACTTC. It yields the protein CASSATSGRAYEQYF. Combining the CDR3 with reference TRBV9 and TRBJ2-7 gives the whole variable domain DSGVTQTPKHLITATGQRVTLRCSPRSGDLSVYWYQQSLDQGLQFLIQYYNGEERAKGNILERFSAQQFPDLHSELNLSSLELGDSALYFCASSATSGRAYEQYFGPGTRLTVT.

The gene calls are TRBV29-1 and TRBJ1-1; D unclear. The CDR3 spans 15 residues. V was shortened by 1 base and J by 0 bases, with 12 bases between the two germline ends. Germline V CDR1 and CDR2: SQVTM, ANQGSEA. CDR3: CSVEGKGWVNTEAFF. The CDR3 DNA reads TGCAGCGTTGAAGGAAAAGGGTGGGTGAACACTGAAGCTTTCTTT.

This clonotype was recorded only once. A read error may be the cause here, since a much bigger clone is one base away. This CDR3 is CASSRGLAGGPDTQYF. CDR3 DNA: TGTGCCAGCAGCCGGGGACTAGCGGGGGGGCCAGATACGCAGTATTTT. V usage is TRBV14 and J usage is TRBJ2-3, with 16 bases that match TRBD2. Germline CDR1 SGHDN, CDR2 FVKESK. V trimming: 4 bases; J trimming: 4 bases; junction bases outside the gene matches: 2. The CDR3 has 16 amino acids.

The rearrangement links TRBV14 to TRBJ2-1; TRBD2 might be the D (5 bases). The CDR3 extends over 12 amino acids. V was clipped by 1 base and J by 10 bases, with 8 bases between them. Germline V gene data show CDR1 as SGHDN and CDR2 as FVKESK. The CDR3 here is CASSQAGLEQFF. The CDR3 DNA reads as TGTGCCAGCAGCCAAGCCGGACTGGAGCAGTTCTTC. The variable domain in full, with the rest retrieved from reference TRBV14 and TRBJ2-1, is EAGVTQFPSHSVIEKGQTVTLRCDPISGHDNLYWYRRVMGKEIKFLLHFVKESKQDESGMPNNRFLAERTGGTYSTLKVQPAELEDSGVYFCASSQAGLEQFFGPGTRLTVL.

J is TRBJ1-6 and V is TRBV12-3 or TRBV12-4, with TRBD1 identical over 8 bases. The CDR3 is 16 residues long. V shed 4 bases and J 4 bases; nucleotides not matched to a gene: 6. CDR3 amino acids: CASSSRDRPYNSPLHF. CDR3 bases: TGTGCCAGCAGTTCACGGGACAGGCCTTATAATTCACCCCTCCACTTT.

The CDR3 coding sequence is TGTGCCAGCAGCACGGGACAGCTCGGGAGCAATCAGCCCCAGCATTTT. This gives the protein CASSTGQLGSNQPQHF. This sequence joins TRBV7-9 and TRBJ1-5; TRBD1 agrees at 7 bases. Germline V gene lookup returns CDR1 SEHNR and CDR2 FQNEAQ (reference sequence). This CDR3 comprises 16 residues. V trimming: 5 bases; J trimming: 1 base; junction bases outside the gene matches: 8.

The V and J genes are TRBV7-9 and TRBJ1-5, with a tentative D call TRBD1 (5 bases). The CDR3 has 21 amino acids. Per the germline V gene, CDR1 is SEHNR and CDR2 is FQNEAQ (reference sequence). The V gene lost 1 base and the J gene lost 0 bases, with 25 bases spanning the gap. The CDR3 here is CASSLVDVIDIGGYSNQPQHF. Written as DNA, the CDR3 is TGTGCCAGCAGCTTAGTAGACGTTATAGACATTGGGGGATATAGCAATCAGCCCCAGCATTTT.

This chain joins TRBV29-1 and TRBJ2-1; TRBD1 agrees at 10 bases. Unmatched junction bases numbered 7, after V lost 1 base and J lost 4 bases. The CDR3 is made up of 16 amino acids. Looked up from germline, CDR1 is SQVTM and CDR2 is ANQGSEA. The DNA for the CDR3 is TGCAGCGTTGAAGGAGACAGGGGGCTAAGGTACAATGAGCAGTTCTTC. This codes for CSVEGDRGLRYNEQFF.

The V and J genes are TRBV20-1 and TRBJ1-5; D not resolved. The V end lost 4 bases, the J end lost 4 bases, and 17 bases lay between the germline ends. The CDR3 has 15 residues. CDR1 is DFQATT and CDR2 is SNEGSKA in the germline V gene (reference sequence). DNA of the CDR3: TGCAGTGCTAACCCCGTGAATCTTTATAATCAGCCCCAGCATTTT. As protein: CSANPVNLYNQPQHF.

The chain uses TRBV6-1 and TRBJ1-5, with D perhaps matching TRBD1 (6 bases). Trimming shortened V by 6 bases and J by 3 bases, and 12 bases separated the two germline ends. The CDR3 is 14 amino acids. Germline V gene sequence: CDR1 MNHNS, CDR2 SASEGT. The CDR3 reads CASSISGVNQPQHF. The CDR3 DNA is TGTGCCAGCAGCATTTCAGGGGTCAATCAGCCCCAGCATTTT.